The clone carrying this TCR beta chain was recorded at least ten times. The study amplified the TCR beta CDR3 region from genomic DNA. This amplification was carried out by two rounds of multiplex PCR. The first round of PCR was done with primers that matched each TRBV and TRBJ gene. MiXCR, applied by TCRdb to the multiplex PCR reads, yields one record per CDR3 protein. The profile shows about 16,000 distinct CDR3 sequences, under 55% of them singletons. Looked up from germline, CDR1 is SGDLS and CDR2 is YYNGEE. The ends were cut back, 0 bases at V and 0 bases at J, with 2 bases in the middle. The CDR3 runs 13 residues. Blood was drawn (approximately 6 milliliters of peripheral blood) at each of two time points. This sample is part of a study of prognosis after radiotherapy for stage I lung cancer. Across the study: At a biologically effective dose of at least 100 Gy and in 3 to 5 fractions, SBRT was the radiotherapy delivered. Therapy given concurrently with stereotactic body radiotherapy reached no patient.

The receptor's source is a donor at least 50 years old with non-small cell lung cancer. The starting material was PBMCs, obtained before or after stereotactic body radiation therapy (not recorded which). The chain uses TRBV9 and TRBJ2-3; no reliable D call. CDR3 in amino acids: CASSVGSTDTQYF. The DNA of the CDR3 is TGTGCCAGCAGCGTAGGTAGCACAGATACGCAGTATTTT.